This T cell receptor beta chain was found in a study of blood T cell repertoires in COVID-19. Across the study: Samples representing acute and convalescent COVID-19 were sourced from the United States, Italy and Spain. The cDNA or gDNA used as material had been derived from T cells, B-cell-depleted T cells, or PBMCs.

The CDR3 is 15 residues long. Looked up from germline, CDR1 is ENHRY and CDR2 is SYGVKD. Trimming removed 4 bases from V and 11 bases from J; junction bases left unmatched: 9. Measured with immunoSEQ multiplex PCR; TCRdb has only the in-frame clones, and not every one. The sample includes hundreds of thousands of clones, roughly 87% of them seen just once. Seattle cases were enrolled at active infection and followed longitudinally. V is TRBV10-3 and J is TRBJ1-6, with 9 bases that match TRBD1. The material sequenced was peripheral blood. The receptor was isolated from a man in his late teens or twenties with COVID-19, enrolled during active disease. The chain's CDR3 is CAISGTGGGFAPLHF. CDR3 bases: TGTGCCATCAGTGGAACAGGGGGCGGCTTTGCACCCCTCCACTTT.